The source of this T cell receptor beta chain is a study of technical replicates of blood from a few donors. Sequenced by immunoSEQ multiplex PCR; TCRdb stores in-frame clones only, minus some. In the table there are 70,000 to 85,000 clones, around 95% of which are singletons. Germline lookup yields CDR1 MNHEY and CDR2 SMNVEV (reference sequence). This CDR3 has 17 residues. The trim removed 6 bases at V and 3 bases at J, leaving 15 bases unmatched. The chain has TRBV27 and TRBJ2-3; TRBD1 agrees at 7 bases. The receptor comes from a human donor in good health. The sample consisted of T cells isolated from PBMCs. The CDR3 loop is CASSPSIQGLGTDTQYF. The CDR3 coding sequence is TGTGCCAGCAGCCCATCCATACAGGGGTTGGGTACAGATACGCAGTATTTT.